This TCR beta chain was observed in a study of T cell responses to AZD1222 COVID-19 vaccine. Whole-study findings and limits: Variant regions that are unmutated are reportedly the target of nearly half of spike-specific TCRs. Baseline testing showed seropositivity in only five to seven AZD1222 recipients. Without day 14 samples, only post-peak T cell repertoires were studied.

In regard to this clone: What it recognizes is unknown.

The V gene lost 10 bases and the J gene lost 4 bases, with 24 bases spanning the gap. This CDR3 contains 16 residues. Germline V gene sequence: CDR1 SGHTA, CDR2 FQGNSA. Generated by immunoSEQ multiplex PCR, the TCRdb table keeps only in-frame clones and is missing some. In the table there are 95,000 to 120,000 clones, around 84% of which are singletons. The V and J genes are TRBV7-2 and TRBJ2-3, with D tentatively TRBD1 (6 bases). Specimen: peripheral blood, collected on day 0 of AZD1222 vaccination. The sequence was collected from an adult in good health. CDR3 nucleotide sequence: TGTGCCACCCAGCGCAGGGGCGGGCTAGGATCAGATACGCAGTATTTT. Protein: CATQRRGGLGSDTQYF.